This T cell receptor beta chain was observed in a study of blood T cell repertoires in COVID-19. About the study: Italy, Spain and the United States were the sources of the convalescent and acute COVID-19 samples. Sources were T cells, B-cell-depleted T cells, or PBMCs; the material itself was cDNA or gDNA.

In the original analysis: Amplification of reference gene primers was used by the study to estimate nucleated cell counts. Assay: immunoSEQ multiplex PCR; the TCRdb copy retains only in-frame clones and omits some. The V and J calls and clone size are taken from that table; D and trimming were inferred from the DNA. The table includes approximately 300,000 clones, 86% detected once. CDR1 and CDR2 (germline): MDHEN, SYDVKM. Trimming took 2 bases from V and 0 from J; bases not matched to a gene: 6. The CDR3 totals 16 residues. Sequencing was carried out using peripheral blood. The sequence came from a woman between 45 and 65 years old with acute or convalescent COVID-19. The J gene is TRBJ1-2, the V gene TRBV28; TRBD1 matches 7 bases. The CDR3 bases are TGTGCCAGCAGTTTAGTAGGCACAGGGGCTAACTATGGCTACACCTTC. Residues: CASSLVGTGANYGYTF.